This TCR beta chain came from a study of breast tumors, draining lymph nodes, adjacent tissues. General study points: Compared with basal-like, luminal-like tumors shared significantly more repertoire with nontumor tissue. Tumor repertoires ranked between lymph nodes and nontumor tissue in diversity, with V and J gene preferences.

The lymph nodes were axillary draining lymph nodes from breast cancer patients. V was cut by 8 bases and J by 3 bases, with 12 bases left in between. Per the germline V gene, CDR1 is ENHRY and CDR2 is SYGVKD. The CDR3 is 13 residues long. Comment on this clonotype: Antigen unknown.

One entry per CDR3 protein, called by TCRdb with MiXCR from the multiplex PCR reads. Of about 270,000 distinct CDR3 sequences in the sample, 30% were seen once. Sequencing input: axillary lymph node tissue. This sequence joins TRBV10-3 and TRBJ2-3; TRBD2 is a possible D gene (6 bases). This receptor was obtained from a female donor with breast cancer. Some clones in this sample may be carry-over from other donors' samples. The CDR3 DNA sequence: TGTGCCATCGCCGGGGCGGGAACAGATACGCAGTATTTT. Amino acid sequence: CAIAGAGTDTQYF.